The 4 T cell receptor beta chains reported below all come from one sample, sequenced in a study of blood T cell repertoires in COVID-19. Data came from immunoSEQ multiplex PCR; TCRdb stores just in-frame clones and leaves some out. The profile covers roughly 200,000 clones, with roughly 90% appearing a single time and 3% to 4% taken by the ten largest. Sequences were obtained from PBMCs or T cells enriched from blood (not recorded which). Every receptor here comes from a woman younger than 45 with acute COVID-19.

This sequence joins TRBV6-1 and TRBJ2-3, with 7 positions matching TRBD1. Germline V gene data show CDR1 as MNHNS and CDR2 as SASEGT. J lost 2 bases, V lost 3 bases, and 5 bases had no gene match. The CDR3 contains 15 residues. In DNA form, the CDR3 reads TGTGCCAGCAGTGACACAGGGGCCCTCACAGATACGCAGTATTTT. It specifies CASSDTGALTDTQYF.

The chain couples TRBV20-1 to TRBJ2-5; 11 bases fit TRBD2. V lost 3 bases, J lost 2 bases, and 2 bases stayed unmatched. The CDR3 is made up of 14 amino acids. The germline V gene has CDR1 DFQATT and CDR2 SNEGSKA (reference sequence). The CDR3: CSASVAGGQETQYF. The CDR3 DNA reads TGCAGTGCTAGTGTAGCGGGGGGGCAAGAGACCCAGTACTTC.

The chain has TRBV7-2 and TRBJ2-1, with 7 bases fitting TRBD1. The CDR3 has 15 amino acids. V lost 2 bases to trimming and J lost 6 bases; unmatched junction nucleotides: 7. The germline CDR1 and CDR2 sequences are SGHTA and FQGNSA. CDR3 region: CASSLRMGQSNEQFF. The CDR3 bases are TGTGCCAGCAGCTTAAGGATGGGACAGAGCAATGAGCAGTTCTTC.

The rearrangement links TRBV5-1 to TRBJ1-2, with D hard to call. Looked up from germline, CDR1 is SGHRS and CDR2 is YFSETQ. The CDR3 runs 15 residues. Trimming pared 0 bases from V and 5 bases from J, leaving 14 bases between. CDR3 in amino acids: CASSLGRELRYGYTF. The CDR3 DNA sequence: TGCGCCAGCAGCTTGGGCCGAGAACTTCGGTATGGCTACACCTTC.